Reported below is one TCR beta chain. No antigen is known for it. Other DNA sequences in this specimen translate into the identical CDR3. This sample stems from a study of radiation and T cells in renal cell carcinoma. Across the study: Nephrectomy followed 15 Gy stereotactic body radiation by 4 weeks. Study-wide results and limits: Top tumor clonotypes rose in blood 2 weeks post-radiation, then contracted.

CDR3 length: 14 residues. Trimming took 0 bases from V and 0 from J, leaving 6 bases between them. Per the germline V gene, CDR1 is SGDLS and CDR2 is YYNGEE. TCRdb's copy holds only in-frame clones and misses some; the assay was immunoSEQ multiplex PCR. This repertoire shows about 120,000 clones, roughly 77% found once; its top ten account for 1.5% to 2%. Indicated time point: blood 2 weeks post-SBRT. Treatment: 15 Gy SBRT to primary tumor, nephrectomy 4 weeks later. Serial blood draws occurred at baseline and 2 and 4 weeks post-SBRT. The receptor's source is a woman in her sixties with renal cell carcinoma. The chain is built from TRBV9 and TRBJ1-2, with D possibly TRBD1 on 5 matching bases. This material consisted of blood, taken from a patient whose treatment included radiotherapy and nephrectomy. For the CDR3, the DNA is TGTGCCAGCAGCGTAGCGGACACTAACTATGGCTACACCTTC. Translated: CASSVADTNYGYTF. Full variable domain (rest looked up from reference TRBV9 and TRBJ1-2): DSGVTQTPKHLITATGQRVTLRCSPRSGDLSVYWYQQSLDQGLQFLIQYYNGEERAKGNILERFSAQQFPDLHSELNLSSLELGDSALYFCASSVADTNYGYTFGSGTRLTVV.